The clone carrying this T cell receptor (beta chain) was seen just once. The data derive from a study of blood T cell repertoires in COVID-19. Study-wide background: Italy, Spain and the United States were the sources of the convalescent and acute COVID-19 samples. T cells, B-cell-depleted T cells, or PBMCs supplied cDNA or gDNA.

The CDR3 runs 12 residues. Looked up from germline, CDR1 is MNHEY and CDR2 is SVGAGI. The V segment lost 7 bases and the J segment 3 bases; nucleotides outside the gene matches: 3. As originally analysed: Reference gene primer amplification yielded estimated nucleated cell counts. Libraries were prepared by immunoSEQ multiplex PCR; TCRdb keeps only in-frame clonotypes and omits some of them. V, J and clone size derive from that table, while D and trimming were established from the DNA sequence. Of a few hundred thousand clones in the sample, around 87% are singletons; the top ten hold over 2%. This chain links TRBV6-5 with TRBJ2-7, with TRBD2 identical over 7 bases. What was sequenced was peripheral blood. This receptor was identified in a woman between 50 and 59 years old with acute or convalescent COVID-19. This chain's CDR3 is CASTGLGYEQYF. The CDR3 DNA sequence: TGTGCCAGCACTGGACTAGGCTACGAGCAGTACTTC.